A selection of T cell receptor beta chains follows, all from one sample in a study of blood T cell repertoires in COVID-19. The method was immunoSEQ multiplex PCR; TCRdb's version includes in-frame clones alone and lacks a portion of them. The profile covers roughly 120,000 clones, with over 80% appearing a single time and 2% to 2.5% taken by the ten largest. Source material: peripheral blood. The receptors originated from a man aged 25-40 years with acute or convalescent COVID-19. The CDR3 runs from the conserved cysteine through the conserved F or W. Each record gives: J gene, D gene, clone size, V gene, CDR3 DNA, CDR3 protein. The D gene is left open where the match is weak. Not every row has a clone size; where given, it reads once, few, many or a size class.

TRBJ2-3 | TRBD2 | - | TRBV3-1/TRBV3-2 | TGTGCCAGCAGCCAAGATTGGGGGGGAGTAGGAGATACGCAGTATTTT | CASSQDWGGVGDTQYF
TRBJ2-5 | TRBD1 | - | TRBV7-6 | TGTGCCAGCAGCTTACTCGGGACAGGCCGCCCGTACCAAGAGACCCAGTACTTC | CASSLLGTGRPYQETQYF
TRBJ1-6 | TRBD1 | - | TRBV18 | TGTGCCAGCTCACCGGGACAGGGGGGGTCGGCCCTCCACTTT | CASSPGQGGSALHF
TRBJ2-7 | TRBD2 | - | TRBV6-2/TRBV6-3 | TGTGCCAGCAGCGCCGGGACTAGCGGATACGAGCAGTACTTC | CASSAGTSGYEQYF
TRBJ2-1 | - | once | TRBV7-9 | TGTGCCAGCAGCTTAGTGAGTAATTACAATGAGCAGTTCTTC | CASSLVSNYNEQFF
TRBJ2-5 | - | - | TRBV6-2/TRBV6-3 | TGTGCCAGCAGTTACTGGCCTACAGGGGCGGGACAAGAGACCCAGTACTTC | CASSYWPTGAGQETQYF
TRBJ1-4 | - | - | TRBV25-1 | TGTGCCAGCAGTGAGGGGCAGGCTGAAAAACTGTTTTTT | CASSEGQAEKLFF
TRBJ2-4 | TRBD1 | - | TRBV14 | TGTGCCAGCAGCCAAGATTTCGGGACAGGGGGCAACATTCAGTACTTC | CASSQDFGTGGNIQYF
TRBJ1-5 | - | - | TRBV4-3 | TGCGCCAGCAGCCAAGACGGGTCAGCTAGTCAGCCCCAGCATTTT | CASSQDGSASQPQHF
TRBJ2-2 | TRBD2 | - | TRBV5-1 | TGCGCCAGCACCCTTAGTGGGGGGGCGAACACCGGGGAGCTGTTTTTT | CASTLSGGANTGELFF
TRBJ2-7 | TRBD1 | - | TRBV5-5 | TGTGCCAGCAGCTTGGGATGGGACAGGGGTTCCTACGAGCAGTACTTC | CASSLGWDRGSYEQYF
TRBJ2-1 | TRBD2 | once | TRBV5-5 | TGTGCCAGCAGCTTGGACGGGAGGGCCTACAATGAGCAGTTCTTC | CASSLDGRAYNEQFF
TRBJ1-2 | - | - | TRBV12-3/TRBV12-4 | TGTGCCAGCAGTTTAGGGCAGGGAAGAGGCTACACCTTC | CASSLGQGRGYTF